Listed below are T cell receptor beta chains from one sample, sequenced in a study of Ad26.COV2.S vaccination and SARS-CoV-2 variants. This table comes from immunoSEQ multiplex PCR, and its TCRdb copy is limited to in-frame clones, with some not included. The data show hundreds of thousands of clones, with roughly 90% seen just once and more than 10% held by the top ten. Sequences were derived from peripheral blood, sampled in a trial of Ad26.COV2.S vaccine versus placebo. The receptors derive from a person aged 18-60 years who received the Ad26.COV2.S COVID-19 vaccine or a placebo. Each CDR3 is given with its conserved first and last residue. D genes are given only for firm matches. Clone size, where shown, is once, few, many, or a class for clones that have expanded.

CDR3: CASSLPYSYEQYF; DNA: TGTGCCAGCAGCTTGCCTTACTCCTACGAGCAGTACTTC; D: .; size: .; J: TRBJ2-7; V: TRBV5-6
CDR3: CASTDRVRGPTNEKLFF; DNA: TGCGCCAGCACCGACAGGGTAAGGGGGCCAACTAATGAAAAACTGTTTTTT; D: TRBD1; size: .; J: TRBJ1-4; V: TRBV10-1
CDR3: CASSAAMDPTGELFF; DNA: TGTGCCAGCAGCGCAGCAATGGACCCCACCGGGGAGCTGTTTTTT; D: .; size: .; J: TRBJ2-2; V: TRBV9
CDR3: CASRSAGVDTQYF; DNA: TGTGCCAGCAGATCCGCAGGGGTTGATACGCAGTATTTT; D: .; size: .; J: TRBJ2-3; V: TRBV28
CDR3: CASSSGTGARQPQHF; DNA: TGTGCCAGCTCATCAGGGACAGGGGCGAGGCAGCCCCAGCATTTT; D: TRBD1; size: .; J: TRBJ1-5; V: TRBV18
CDR3: CASSLTSGSLVEQYF; DNA: TGTGCCAGCAGCCTAACTAGCGGGAGTCTCGTCGAGCAGTACTTC; D: TRBD2; size: .; J: TRBJ2-7; V: TRBV5-4
CDR3: CASSVYGEASGYNEQFF; DNA: TGTGCCAGCAGTGTGTACGGGGAGGCTAGCGGTTACAATGAGCAGTTCTTC; D: TRBD2; size: .; J: TRBJ2-1; V: TRBV28
CDR3: CASSDHLAGEVGTDTQYF; DNA: TGTGCCAGCAGTGACCACCTAGCGGGAGAGGTGGGCACAGATACGCAGTATTTT; D: TRBD2; size: .; J: TRBJ2-3; V: TRBV6-1
CDR3: CSASTPQGANEKLFF; DNA: TGCAGTGCTAGTACCCCCCAGGGGGCTAATGAAAAACTGTTTTTT; D: TRBD1; size: .; J: TRBJ1-4; V: TRBV20-1
CDR3: CASSLRGSNTEAFF; DNA: TGTGCCAGCAGCCTAAGAGGGTCGAACACTGAAGCTTTCTTT; D: .; size: .; J: TRBJ1-1; V: TRBV3-1/TRBV3-2
CDR3: CASSSGDKGERQPQHF; DNA: TGTGCCAGCAGCTCCGGGGATAAGGGGGAAAGGCAGCCCCAGCATTTT; D: .; size: .; J: TRBJ1-5; V: TRBV7-8
CDR3: CASSPESAGGSNEQFF; DNA: TGTGCCAGCAGCCCAGAGTCAGCGGGAGGGTCCAATGAGCAGTTCTTC; D: TRBD2; size: once; J: TRBJ2-1; V: TRBV11-2
CDR3: CATSPLSGGVETQYF; DNA: TGTGCCACCAGCCCCTTATCGGGGGGAGTAGAGACCCAGTACTTC; D: TRBD2; size: .; J: TRBJ2-5; V: TRBV15
CDR3: CASSLDRANYGYTF; DNA: TGTGCCAGCAGCTTAGACAGGGCCAACTATGGCTACACCTTC; D: .; size: .; J: TRBJ1-2; V: TRBV7-2
CDR3: CATSDLQGREQFF; DNA: TGTGCCACCAGTGATTTACAGGGCCGGGAGCAGTTCTTC; D: .; size: .; J: TRBJ2-1; V: TRBV24-1
CDR3: CASSLVMGLGEQYF; DNA: TGTGCCAGCAGCTTGGTGATGGGACTAGGAGAGCAGTACTTC; D: TRBD2; size: .; J: TRBJ2-7; V: TRBV5-4